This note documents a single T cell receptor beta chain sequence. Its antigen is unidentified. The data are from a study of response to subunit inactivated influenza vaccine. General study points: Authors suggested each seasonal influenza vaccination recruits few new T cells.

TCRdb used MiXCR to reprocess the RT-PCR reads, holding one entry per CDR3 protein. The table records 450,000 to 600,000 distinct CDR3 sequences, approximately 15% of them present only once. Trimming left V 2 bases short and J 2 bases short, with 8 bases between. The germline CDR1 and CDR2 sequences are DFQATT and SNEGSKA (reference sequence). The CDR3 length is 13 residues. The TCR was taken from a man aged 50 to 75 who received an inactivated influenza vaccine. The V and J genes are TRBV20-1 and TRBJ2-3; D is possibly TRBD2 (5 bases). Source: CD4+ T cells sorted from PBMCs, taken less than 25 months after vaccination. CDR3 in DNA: TGCAGTGCTAGATACCGGGACACAGATACGCAGTATTTT. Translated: CSARYRDTDTQYF.